This TCR beta chain comes out of a study of T cell responses to AZD1222 COVID-19 vaccine. The repertoire was sequenced with immunoSEQ multiplex PCR; TCRdb's copy has only in-frame clones and lacks some. Among about 270,000 clones, 90% to 95% were seen once, and the ten largest hold roughly 0.6%. Germline CDR1 is MDHEN and CDR2 is SYDVKM. This CDR3 has 16 residues. V lost 5 bases and J lost 7; bases outside the gene matches: 15. The V call is TRBV28, the J call TRBJ2-7; 9 bases line up with TRBD1. The sequence was obtained from an adult who received the AZD1222 COVID-19 vaccine. Sequenced material: peripheral blood, taken 28 days after the second AZD1222 dose. In DNA, the CDR3 is TGTGCCAGCAGTCCCCGTCCCGGGACAGGGTCTTGGGAGCAGTACTTC. This encodes CASSPRPGTGSWEQYF.